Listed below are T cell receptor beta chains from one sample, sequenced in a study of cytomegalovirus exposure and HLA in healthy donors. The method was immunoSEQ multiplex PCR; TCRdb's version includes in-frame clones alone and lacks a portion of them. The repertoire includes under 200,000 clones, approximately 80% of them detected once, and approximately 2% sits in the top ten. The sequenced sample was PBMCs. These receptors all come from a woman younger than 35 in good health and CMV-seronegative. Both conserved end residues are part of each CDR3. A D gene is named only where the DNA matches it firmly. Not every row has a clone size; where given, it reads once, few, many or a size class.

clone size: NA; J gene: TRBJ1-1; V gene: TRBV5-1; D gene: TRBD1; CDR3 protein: CASGQGQGGTEAFF; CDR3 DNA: TGCGCCAGCGGACAGGGACAGGGAGGGACTGAAGCTTTCTTT
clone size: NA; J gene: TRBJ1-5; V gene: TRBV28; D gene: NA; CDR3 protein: CASRVDRRSNQPQHF; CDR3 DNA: TGTGCCAGCAGGGTGGACAGACGAAGCAATCAGCCCCAGCATTTT
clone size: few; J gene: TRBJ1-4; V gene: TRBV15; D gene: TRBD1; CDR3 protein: CATSRDAGVFDSGTGNEKLFF; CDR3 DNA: TGTGCCACCAGCAGAGATGCTGGGGTGTTCGATTCCGGGACAGGGAATGAAAAACTGTTTTTT
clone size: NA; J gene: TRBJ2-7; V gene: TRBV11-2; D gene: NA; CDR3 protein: CASSRYEQYF; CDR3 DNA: TGTGCCAGCAGTCGCTACGAGCAGTACTTC
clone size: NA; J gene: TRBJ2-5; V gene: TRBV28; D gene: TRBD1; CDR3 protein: CASSPGTGSRETQYF; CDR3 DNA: TGTGCCAGCAGTCCGGGGACAGGGAGCAGGGAGACCCAGTACTTC
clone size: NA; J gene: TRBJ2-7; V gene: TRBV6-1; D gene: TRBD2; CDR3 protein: CASRSWGGASYEQYF; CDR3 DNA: TGTGCCAGCAGGAGTTGGGGGGGAGCCTCCTACGAGCAGTACTTC
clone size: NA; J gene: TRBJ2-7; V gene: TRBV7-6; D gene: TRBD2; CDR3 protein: CASSGLAGGKSYEQYF; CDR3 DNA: TGTGCCAGCAGCGGACTAGCGGGAGGGAAGTCCTACGAGCAGTACTTC
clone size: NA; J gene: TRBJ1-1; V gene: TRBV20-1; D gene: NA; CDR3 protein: CSVAGNTEAFF; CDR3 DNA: TGCAGTGTTGCAGGGAACACTGAAGCTTTCTTT
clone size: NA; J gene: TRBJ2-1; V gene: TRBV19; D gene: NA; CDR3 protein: CASNAGISSYNEQFF; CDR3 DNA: TGTGCCAGTAACGCAGGGATTAGCTCCTACAATGAGCAGTTCTTC
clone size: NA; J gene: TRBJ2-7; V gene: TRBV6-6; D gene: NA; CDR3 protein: CASTSRGTYEQYF; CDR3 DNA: TGTGCCAGCACATCTCGGGGAACCTACGAGCAGTACTTC
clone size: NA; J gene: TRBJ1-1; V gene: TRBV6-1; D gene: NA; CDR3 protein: CASSAPADSRGNTEAFF; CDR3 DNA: TGTGCCAGCAGTGCCCCCGCGGACAGTAGAGGAAACACTGAAGCTTTCTTT
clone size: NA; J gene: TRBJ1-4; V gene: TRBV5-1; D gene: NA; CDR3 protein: CASQYQGGNEKLFF; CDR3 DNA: TGCGCCAGCCAATACCAGGGAGGTAATGAAAAACTGTTTTTT